This record covers a single T cell receptor (beta chain). Its cognate antigen is unknown. Study-level findings and limits: Larger-cohort validation covered only one TCR beta V-J rearrangement.

This CDR3 is built from 13 residues. In germline, CDR1 is LNHNV, CDR2 YYDKDF (reference sequence). V shed 0 bases and J shed 0 bases, with 2 bases lying between them. In TCRdb, the 5' RACE reads were re-called with MiXCR into one record per CDR3 protein. There are 34,000 or so distinct CDR3 sequences in the sample; 20% to 30% occur only once, and less than 2.5% lies in the top ten. The sorted Tregs were CD4+CD25+CD127-/low cells. The sample taken for sequencing was tumor-infiltrating Tregs sorted from the breast tumor. The chain is built from TRBV15 and TRBJ1-1; D remains ambiguous. The TCR comes from a female donor with breast cancer. In DNA, the CDR3 is TGTGCCACCAGCAGAGACGTGAACACTGAAGCTTTCTTT. Its translation is CATSRDVNTEAFF.